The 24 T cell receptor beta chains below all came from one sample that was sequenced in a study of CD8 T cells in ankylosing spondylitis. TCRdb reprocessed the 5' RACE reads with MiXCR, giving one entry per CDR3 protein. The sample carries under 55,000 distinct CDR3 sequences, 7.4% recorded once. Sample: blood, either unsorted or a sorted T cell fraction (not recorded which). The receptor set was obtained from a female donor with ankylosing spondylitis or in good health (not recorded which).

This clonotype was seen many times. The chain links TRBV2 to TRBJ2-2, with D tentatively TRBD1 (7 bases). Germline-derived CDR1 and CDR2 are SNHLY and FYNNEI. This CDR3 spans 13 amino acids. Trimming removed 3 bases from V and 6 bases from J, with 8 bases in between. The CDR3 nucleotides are TGTGCCAGCAGTGACAGGGGGGCCGGGGAGCTGTTTTTT. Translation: CASSDRGAGELFF. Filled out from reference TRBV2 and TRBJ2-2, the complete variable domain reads EPEVTQTPSHQVTQMGQEVILRCVPISNHLYFYWYRQILGQKVEFLVSFYNNEISEKSEIFDDQFSVERPDGSNFTLKIRSTKLEDSAMYFCASSDRGAGELFFGEGSRLTVL.

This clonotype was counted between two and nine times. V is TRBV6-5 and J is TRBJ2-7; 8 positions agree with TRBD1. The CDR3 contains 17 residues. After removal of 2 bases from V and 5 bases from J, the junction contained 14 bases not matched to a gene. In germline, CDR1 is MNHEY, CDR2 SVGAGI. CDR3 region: CASSYRGTDREIHEQYF. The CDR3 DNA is TGTGCCAGCAGTTACAGAGGGACGGACAGGGAGATCCACGAGCAGTACTTC.

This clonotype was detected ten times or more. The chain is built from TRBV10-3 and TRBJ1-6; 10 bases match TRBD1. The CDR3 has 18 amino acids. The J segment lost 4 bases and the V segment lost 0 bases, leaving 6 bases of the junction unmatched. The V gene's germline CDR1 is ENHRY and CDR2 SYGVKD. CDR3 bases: TGTGCCATCAGTGAGTCCCCCGGGACAGGGGATTATAATTCACCCCTCCACTTT. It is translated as CAISESPGTGDYNSPLHF.

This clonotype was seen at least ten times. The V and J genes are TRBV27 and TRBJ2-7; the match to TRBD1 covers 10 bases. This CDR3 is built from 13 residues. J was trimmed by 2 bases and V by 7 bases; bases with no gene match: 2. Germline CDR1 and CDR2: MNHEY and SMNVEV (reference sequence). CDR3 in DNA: TGTGCCAGCAAGGGGACAGGGGCCTACGAGCAGTACTTC. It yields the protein CASKGTGAYEQYF.

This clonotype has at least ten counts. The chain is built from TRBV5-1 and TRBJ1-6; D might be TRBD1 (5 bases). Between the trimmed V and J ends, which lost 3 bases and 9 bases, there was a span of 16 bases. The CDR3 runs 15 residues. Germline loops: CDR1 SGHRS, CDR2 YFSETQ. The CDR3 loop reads CASSSEGSDGSPLHF. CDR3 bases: TGCGCCAGCAGCTCGGAGGGGTCTGACGGTTCACCCCTCCACTTT.

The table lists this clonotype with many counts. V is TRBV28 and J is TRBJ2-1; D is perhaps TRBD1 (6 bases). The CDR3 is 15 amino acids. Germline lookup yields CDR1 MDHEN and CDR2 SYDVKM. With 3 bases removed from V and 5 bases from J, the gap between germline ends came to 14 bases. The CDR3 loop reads CASSLIGTNNNEQFF. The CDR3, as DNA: TGTGCCAGCAGTTTGATCGGGACAAATAACAATGAGCAGTTCTTC.

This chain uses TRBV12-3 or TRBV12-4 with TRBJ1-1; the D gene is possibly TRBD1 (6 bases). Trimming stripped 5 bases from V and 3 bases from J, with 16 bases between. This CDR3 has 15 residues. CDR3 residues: CASSARGPGYTEAFF. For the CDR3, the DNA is TGTGCCAGCAGTGCCCGGGGGCCGGGGTACACTGAAGCTTTCTTT.

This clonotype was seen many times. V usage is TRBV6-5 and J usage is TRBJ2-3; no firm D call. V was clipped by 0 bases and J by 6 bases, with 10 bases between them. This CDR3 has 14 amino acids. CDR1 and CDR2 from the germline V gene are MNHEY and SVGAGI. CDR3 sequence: CASSYSPVADTQYF. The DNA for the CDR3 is TGTGCCAGCAGTTACTCGCCAGTGGCGGATACGCAGTATTTT.

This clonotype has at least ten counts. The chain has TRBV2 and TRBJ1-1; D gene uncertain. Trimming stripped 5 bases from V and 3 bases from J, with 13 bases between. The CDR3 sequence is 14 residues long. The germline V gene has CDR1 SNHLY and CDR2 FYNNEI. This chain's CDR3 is CASSPRRADTEAFF. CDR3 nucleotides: TGTGCCAGCAGTCCTAGAAGGGCTGACACTGAAGCTTTCTTT.

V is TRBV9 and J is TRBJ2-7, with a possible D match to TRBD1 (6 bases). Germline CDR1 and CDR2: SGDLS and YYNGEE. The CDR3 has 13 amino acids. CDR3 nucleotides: TGTGTAAGCAGCGCCGACAGGTCCGTCGGGCAGTACTTC. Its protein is CVSSADRSVGQYF.

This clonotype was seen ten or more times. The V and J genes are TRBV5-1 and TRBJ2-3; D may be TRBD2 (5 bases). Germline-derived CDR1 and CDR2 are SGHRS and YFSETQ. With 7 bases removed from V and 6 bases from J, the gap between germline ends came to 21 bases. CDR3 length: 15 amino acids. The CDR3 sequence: CASGVSRWERDTQYF. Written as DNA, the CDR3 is TGCGCCAGCGGGGTCTCGAGGTGGGAGAGGGATACGCAGTATTTT.

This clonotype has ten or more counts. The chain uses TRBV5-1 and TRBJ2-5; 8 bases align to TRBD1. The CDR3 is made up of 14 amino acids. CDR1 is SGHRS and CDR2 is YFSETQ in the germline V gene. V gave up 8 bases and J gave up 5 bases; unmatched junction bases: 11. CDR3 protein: CASETGAGLETQYF. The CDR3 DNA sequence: TGCGCCAGTGAGACAGGGGCGGGATTGGAGACCCAGTACTTC.

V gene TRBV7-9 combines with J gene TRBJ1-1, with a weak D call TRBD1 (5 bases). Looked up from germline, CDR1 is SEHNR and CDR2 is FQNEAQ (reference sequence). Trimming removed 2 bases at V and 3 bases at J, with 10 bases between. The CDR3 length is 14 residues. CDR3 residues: CASSLRGVDTEAFF. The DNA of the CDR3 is TGTGCCAGCAGCTTAAGGGGTGTGGACACTGAAGCTTTCTTT.

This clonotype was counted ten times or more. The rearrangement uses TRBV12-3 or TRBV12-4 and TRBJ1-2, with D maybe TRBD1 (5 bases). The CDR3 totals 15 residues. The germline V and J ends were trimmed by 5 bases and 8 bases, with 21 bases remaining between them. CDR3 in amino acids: CASSPHGDPSQGYTF. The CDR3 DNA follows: TGTGCCAGCAGTCCCCATGGGGACCCAAGCCAAGGCTACACCTTC.

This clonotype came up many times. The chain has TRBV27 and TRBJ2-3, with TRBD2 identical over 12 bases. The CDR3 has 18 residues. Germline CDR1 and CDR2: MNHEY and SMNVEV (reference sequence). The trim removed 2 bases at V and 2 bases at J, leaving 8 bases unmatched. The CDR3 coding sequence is TGTGCCAGCAGTTTAAGGGGGCTAGCGGGGGGGATCACAGATACGCAGTATTTT. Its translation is CASSLRGLAGGITDTQYF.

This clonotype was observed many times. The CDR3 protein is CASSSGTGYEQYF. For the CDR3, the DNA is TGTGCCAGCAGCTCCGGGACAGGGTACGAGCAGTACTTC. V usage is TRBV11-2 and J usage is TRBJ2-7, with TRBD1 matching over 9 bases. V was clipped by 4 bases and J by 4 bases; unmatched bases: 2. This CDR3 is built from 13 residues. Germline V gene data show CDR1 as SGHAT and CDR2 as FQNNGV. The variable domain in full, completed from reference TRBV11-2 and TRBJ2-7, reads EAGVAQSPRYKIIEKRQSVAFWCNPISGHATLYWYQQILGQGPKLLIQFQNNGVVDDSQLPKDRFSAERLKGVDSTLKIQPAKLEDSAVYLCASSSGTGYEQYFGPGTRLTVT.

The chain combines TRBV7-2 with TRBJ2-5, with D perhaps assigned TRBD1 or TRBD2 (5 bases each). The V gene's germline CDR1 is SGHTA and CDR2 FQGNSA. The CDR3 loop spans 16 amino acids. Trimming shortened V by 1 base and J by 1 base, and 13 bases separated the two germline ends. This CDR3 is CASSLEGPRSQETQYF. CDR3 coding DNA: TGTGCCAGCAGCTTAGAGGGACCGCGGAGCCAAGAGACCCAGTACTTC.

This chain's CDR3 is CASSLRQGNEQFF. For the CDR3, the DNA is TGTGCCAGCAGTTTAAGACAGGGCAATGAGCAGTTCTTC. V usage is TRBV12-3 or TRBV12-4 and J usage is TRBJ2-1; 7 positions match TRBD1. The CDR3 consists of 13 residues. V lost 2 bases to trimming and J lost 6 bases; unmatched junction nucleotides: 1.

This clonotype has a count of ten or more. The CDR3 DNA sequence: TGTGCCAGCAGCTTGGCAGGGTCCCCGAACACCATATATTTT. Translated, it gives CASSLAGSPNTIYF. The chain is built from TRBV11-2 and TRBJ1-3; D possibly corresponds to TRBD1 (5 bases). The CDR3 contains 14 residues. Per germline, CDR1 SGHAT and CDR2 FQNNGV. The V end lost 3 bases, the J end lost 7 bases, and 13 bases lay between the germline ends.

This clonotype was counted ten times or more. The CDR3 nucleotides are TGCAGCGCGACCCCGGACAGGGCAGGGCAGTATTTT. Translation: CSATPDRAGQYF. This chain joins TRBV29-1 and TRBJ2-3, with 8 nucleotides matching TRBD1. This CDR3 region has 12 residues. Looked up from germline, CDR1 is SQVTM and CDR2 is ANQGSEA. The ends lost 7 bases at V and 11 bases at J; junction bases unmatched: 11.

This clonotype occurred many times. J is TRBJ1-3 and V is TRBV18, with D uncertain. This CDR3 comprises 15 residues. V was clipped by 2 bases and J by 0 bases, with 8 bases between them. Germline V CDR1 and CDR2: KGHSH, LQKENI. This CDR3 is CASSPEIRSGNTIYF. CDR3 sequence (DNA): TGTGCCAGCTCACCAGAGATTCGCTCTGGAAACACCATATATTTT. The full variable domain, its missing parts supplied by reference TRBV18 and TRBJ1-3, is NAGVMQNPRHLVRRRGQEARLRCSPMKGHSHVYWYRQLPEEGLKFMVYLQKENIIDESGMPKERFSAEFPKEGPSILRIQQVVRGDSAAYFCASSPEIRSGNTIYFGEGSWLTVV.

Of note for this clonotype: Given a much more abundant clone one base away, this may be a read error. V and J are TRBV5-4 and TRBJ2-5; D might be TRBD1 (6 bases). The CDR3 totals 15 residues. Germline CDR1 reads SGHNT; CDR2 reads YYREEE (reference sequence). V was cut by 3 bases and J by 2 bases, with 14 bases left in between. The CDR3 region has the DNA TGTGCCAGCAGCTCTCAGGGGACGTTACAAGAGACCCAGTACTTC. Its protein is CASSSQGTLQETQYF.

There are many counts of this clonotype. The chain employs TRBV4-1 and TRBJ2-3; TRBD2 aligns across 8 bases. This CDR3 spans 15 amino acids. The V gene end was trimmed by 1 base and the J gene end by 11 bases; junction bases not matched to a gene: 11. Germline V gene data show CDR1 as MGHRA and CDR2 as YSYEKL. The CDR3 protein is CASSQVRTSRIRQYF. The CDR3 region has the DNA TGCGCCAGCAGCCAAGTTCGGACTAGCCGGATTAGGCAGTATTTT.

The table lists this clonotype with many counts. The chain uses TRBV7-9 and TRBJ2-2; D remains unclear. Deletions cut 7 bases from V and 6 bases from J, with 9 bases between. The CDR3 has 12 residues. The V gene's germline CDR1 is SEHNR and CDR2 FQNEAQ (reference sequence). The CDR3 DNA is TGTGCCAGCAAAAGTGGGTCCGGGGAGCTGTTTTTT. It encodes CASKSGSGELFF.